The 21 T cell receptor beta chains below were found in one sample sequenced in a study of T cell responses to AZD1222 COVID-19 vaccine. The assay was immunoSEQ multiplex PCR, and TCRdb's table has in-frame clones only and misses some. In the table there are approximately 150,000 clones, about 90% of which are singletons. This sample comprised peripheral blood, obtained 28 days after the second AZD1222 dose. Receptors originate from an adult who received the AZD1222 COVID-19 vaccine.

The V gene is TRBV10-1, the J gene TRBJ2-7, with D possibly matching TRBD1 (5 bases). The CDR3 totals 15 residues. Germline V CDR1 and CDR2: WNHNN, SYGVQD (reference sequence). V gave up 7 bases and J gave up 0 bases, with 16 bases separating them. CDR3 nucleotides: TGCGCCAGCAACAGAAAGGGGATCAGCTCCTACGAGCAGTACGTC. Its protein product is CASNRKGISSYEQYV.

The genes are TRBV6-4 and TRBJ2-7; D is unclear. V lost 10 bases and J 0 bases, leaving 16 bases between the germline ends. CDR3 length: 14 residues. The germline V gene encodes CDR1 MRHNA and CDR2 SNTAGT. CDR3 nucleotide sequence: TGTGCCATCTCTAGGGTTTCCCGCTCCTACGAGCAGTACGTC. Protein sequence: CAISRVSRSYEQYV.

The chain is built from TRBV19 and TRBJ1-6, with D possibly TRBD1 on 6 matching bases. V lost 6 bases to trimming and J lost 0 bases, with 18 bases between them. Germline values: CDR1 LNHDA, CDR2 SQIVND (reference sequence). This CDR3 contains 18 residues. CDR3 region: CASRLGAEGSSYNSPLHF. CDR3 nucleotides: TGTGCCAGTAGGTTGGGGGCAGAAGGCAGCTCCTATAATTCACCCCTCCACTTT.

The rearrangement links TRBV5-1 to TRBJ1-1; a possible D gene is TRBD1 (5 bases). Germline V CDR1 and CDR2: SGHRS, YFSETQ. There are 16 residues in the CDR3. Trimming took off 4 bases at V and 0 bases at J, with 16 bases between the two ends. The CDR3: CASSPVRGTLNTEAFF. DNA for the CDR3: TGCGCCAGCAGCCCTGTTCGGGGGACTCTGAACACTGAAGCTTTCTTT.

V usage is TRBV7-2 and J usage is TRBJ2-3; D is ambiguous. V lost 9 bases and J lost 0, with 13 bases in between. The CDR3 totals 14 residues. The germline CDR1 and CDR2 sequences are SGHTA and FQGNSA. DNA for the CDR3: TGTGCCAGTATCCCTGTGTCTAGCACAGATACGCAGTATTTT. Its translation: CASIPVSSTDTQYF.

The sample holds one count of this clone. Germline and junction disagree at one end, which may indicate a read error. This chain uses TRBV7-7 with TRBJ1-4; 8 positions match TRBD1. The germline CDR1 and CDR2 sequences are SSHAT and FNYEAQ (reference sequence). This CDR3 has 16 amino acids. The CDR3 DNA is TGTGCTAGCAGCGAAGCAACAGGGGGGACTAATGAAAAACTGTTTTTT. Its translation is CASSEATGGTNEKLFF.

The table lists this clone with a count of one. The V gene is TRBV28, the J gene TRBJ1-5; unclear D gene. The germline V and J ends were trimmed by 1 base and 9 bases, with 7 bases remaining between them. Germline loops: CDR1 MDHEN, CDR2 SYDVKM. CDR3 length equals 12 residues. The CDR3 bases are TGTGCCAGCAGTTTATCCTGGCGGCCCCAGCATTTT. Translation: CASSLSWRPQHF.

This rearrangement joins TRBV7-6 to TRBJ1-2; 9 positions agree with TRBD1. Per the germline V gene, CDR1 is SGHVS and CDR2 is FNYEAQ. The ends lost 7 bases at V and 7 bases at J; junction bases unmatched: 13. The CDR3 has 15 amino acids. CDR3 sequence: CASNNPGQGLGGYTF. CDR3 DNA: TGTGCCAGCAACAATCCGGGACAGGGTTTAGGTGGCTACACCTTC.

This clone was counted once. The chain couples TRBV2 to TRBJ1-5, with unresolved D. CDR1 and CDR2 from the germline V gene are SNHLY and FYNNEI. The CDR3 length is 13 residues. The V end was cut by 6 bases, the J end by 8 bases, with 14 bases between. This CDR3 reads CASREIPLEPQHF. The CDR3 DNA follows: TGTGCCAGCAGGGAGATCCCGTTGGAGCCCCAGCATTTT.

This sequence joins TRBV11-3 and TRBJ1-1; D might be TRBD1 (6 bases). The CDR3 consists of 13 residues. Germline loops: CDR1 SGHNT, CDR2 YENEEA. Trimming pared 5 bases from V and 3 bases from J, leaving 10 bases between. DNA of the CDR3: TGTGCCAGCAGCATACAGGGTCACACTGAAGCTTTCTTT. As protein: CASSIQGHTEAFF.

The gene calls are TRBV24-1 and TRBJ2-2; TRBD2 agrees at 11 bases. CDR1 and CDR2 (germline): KGHDR, SFDVKD. This CDR3 contains 17 residues. The V segment lost 3 bases and the J segment 2 bases; nucleotides outside the gene matches: 4. This CDR3 reads CATSDKTSGDNTGELFF. The CDR3 DNA reads TGTGCCACCAGTGATAAGACTAGCGGGGACAACACCGGGGAGCTGTTTTTT.

The chain couples TRBV6-2 or TRBV6-3 to TRBJ2-3; D unclear. The CDR3 contains 15 residues. The germline V and J ends were trimmed by 2 bases and 1 base, with 10 bases remaining between them. Germline CDR1 is MNHEY and CDR2 is SVGEGT. CDR3 DNA sequence: TGTGCCAGCAGTTACCCGAACAGAGGCACAGATACGCAGTATTTT. Its protein is CASSYPNRGTDTQYF.

This sequence joins TRBV27 and TRBJ1-6; D unclear. The CDR3 covers 17 residues. Germline CDR1 MNHEY, CDR2 SMNVEV (reference sequence). The V and J ends lost 4 bases and 0 bases respectively, with 13 bases between them. CDR3 in DNA: TGTGCCAGCAGTTCCAAGGCCCTGAGCTCCTATAATTCACCCCTCCACTTT. Protein product: CASSSKALSSYNSPLHF.

The chain joins TRBV19 to TRBJ1-5; 11 bases are a match to TRBD1. Germline CDR1 is LNHDA and CDR2 is SQIVND (reference sequence). V lost 0 bases, J lost 6 bases, and 4 bases stayed unmatched. There are 16 residues in the CDR3. CDR3 residues: CASSIDQGQGGQPQHF. The CDR3 coding sequence is TGTGCCAGTAGTATAGATCAGGGACAGGGGGGTCAGCCCCAGCATTTT.

This clone was picked up one time. This chain joins TRBV3-1 (or the pseudogene TRBV3-2) and TRBJ1-1, with D possibly being TRBD1 (5 bases). Trimming cost V 8 bases and J 6 bases, with 10 bases left between them. Germline V gives CDR1 LGHDT, CDR2 YNNKEL (reference sequence). The CDR3 has 11 residues. The CDR3 loop reads CASRGYAEAFF. CDR3 DNA sequence: TGTGCCAGCCGGGGCTACGCTGAAGCTTTCTTT.

The rearrangement uses TRBV2 and TRBJ1-5; D might be TRBD1 (6 bases). Germline values: CDR1 SNHLY, CDR2 FYNNEI. V was trimmed by 4 bases and J by 3 bases, leaving 16 bases between them. This CDR3 has 16 residues. DNA for the CDR3: TGTGCCAGCAGTGGGATCTCAGGGGTTGACAATCAGCCCCAGCATTTT. This translates into CASSGISGVDNQPQHF.

CDR3 amino acids: CASSPGFGDNQPQHF. The CDR3 DNA reads as TGTGCCAGCTCACCTGGGTTTGGGGACAATCAGCCCCAGCATTTT. This chain connects TRBV18 to TRBJ1-5; D call uncertain. CDR1 is KGHSH and CDR2 is LQKENI in the germline V gene. This CDR3 is built from 15 residues. The V end was cut by 3 bases, the J end by 3 bases, with 12 bases between.

This chain joins TRBV19 and TRBJ1-1; 7 bases fit TRBD1. Germline V gives CDR1 LNHDA, CDR2 SQIVND (reference sequence). The V segment lost 10 bases and the J segment 1 base; nucleotides outside the gene matches: 6. The CDR3 runs 13 residues. The chain's CDR3 is CATSGQTNTEAFF. The CDR3 bases are TGTGCCACCTCGGGACAGACGAACACTGAAGCTTTCTTT.

CDR3 nucleotide sequence: TGTGCCACCTCTAGCGGGAGTACGGGGAATGAGCAGTTCTTC. Translated: CATSSGSTGNEQFF. The chain joins TRBV10-3 to TRBJ2-1; 10 bases align to TRBD2. Looked up from germline, CDR1 is ENHRY and CDR2 is SYGVKD. The CDR3 sequence is 14 residues long. Losses at the gene ends were 10 bases for V and 7 bases for J; bases not matched to a gene: 10.

This sequence joins TRBV11-2 and TRBJ1-1; 7 bases fit TRBD1. The length of the CDR3 is 13 residues. Germline lookup yields CDR1 SGHAT and CDR2 FQNNGV. V lost 5 bases to trimming and J lost 12 bases; unmatched junction nucleotides: 12. CDR3 in amino acids: CASSPGTDESSFF. The CDR3 DNA reads as TGTGCCAGCAGCCCCGGGACAGATGAGTCATCTTTCTTT.

The CDR3, as DNA: TGCAGCGTAGACAAGTTTAACTATGGCTACACCTTC. Protein product: CSVDKFNYGYTF. This sequence joins TRBV29-1 and TRBJ1-2; D not resolved. V was cut by 6 bases and J by 1 base, with 9 bases left in between. Per the germline V gene, CDR1 is SQVTM and CDR2 is ANQGSEA. The CDR3 loop spans 12 amino acids.